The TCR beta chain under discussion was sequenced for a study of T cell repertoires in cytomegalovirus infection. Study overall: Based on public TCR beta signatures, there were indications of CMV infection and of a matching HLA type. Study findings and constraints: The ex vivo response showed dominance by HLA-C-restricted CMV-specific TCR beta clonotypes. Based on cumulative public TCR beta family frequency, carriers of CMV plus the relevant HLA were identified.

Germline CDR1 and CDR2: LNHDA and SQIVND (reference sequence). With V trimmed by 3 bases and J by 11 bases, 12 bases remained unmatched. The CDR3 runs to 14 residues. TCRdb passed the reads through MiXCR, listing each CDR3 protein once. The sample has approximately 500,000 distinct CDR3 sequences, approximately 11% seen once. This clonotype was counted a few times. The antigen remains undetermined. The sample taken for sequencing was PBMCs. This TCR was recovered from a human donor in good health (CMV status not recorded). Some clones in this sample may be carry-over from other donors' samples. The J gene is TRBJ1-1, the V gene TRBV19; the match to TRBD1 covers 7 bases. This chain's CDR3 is CASSIQGGSFRAFF. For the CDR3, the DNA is TGTGCCAGTAGTATTCAGGGGGGCTCCTTCCGGGCTTTCTTT.